The clone carrying this T cell receptor beta chain was counted between two and nine times. The antigen remains unidentified. This record belongs to a study of T cells in Graves' hyperthyroidism and ophthalmopathy. Study summary: Peripheral blood specimens were obtained at initial diagnosis, prior to any treatment.

Newly diagnosed hyperthyroidism, duration under 2 months, in patients aged 18 to 65. Exclusion criteria comprised uncontrolled infection, other autoimmune disease, pregnancy or lactation. CDR1 is MDHEN, CDR2 SYDVKM, per germline. The CDR3 is made up of 15 amino acids. The ends were cut back, 2 bases at V and 6 bases at J, with 16 bases in the middle. Amplified TCR beta CDR3 regions derived from RNA transcripts. HTBI primers were employed in a first-round RT-PCR of the TCR CDR3. From the multiplex PCR reads, TCRdb called clonotypes with MiXCR, one entry per CDR3 protein. The table shows about 350,000 distinct CDR3 sequences, with about 14% occurring only once. Findings and caveats of the study: Blood also contained most expanded thyroid clonotypes above 0.001.

The chain uses TRBV28 and TRBJ1-1; D is ambiguous. Source material: blood. The TCR comes from a woman aged 25 to 39 with Graves' hyperthyroidism. The CDR3 bases are TGTGCCAGCAGTTTAATCGCAGGCCGCGGGCCTGAAGCTTTCTTT. Protein: CASSLIAGRGPEAFF.